This entry lists 29 T cell receptor beta chains sequenced from one sample in a study of CD8 T cells in Susac syndrome. RNA amounts of about 0.5 to 1 ug underwent reverse transcription with random hexamers. Using its own MiXCR run on the immunoSEQ multiplex PCR reads, TCRdb lists one record per CDR3 protein. This table has under 200,000 distinct CDR3 sequences, approximately 95% appearing once. The sample comprised CD4+ T cells from PBMCs. Receptors were obtained from a human donor with Susac syndrome.

The chain is built from TRBV29-1 and TRBJ2-5, with D hard to call. CDR1 SQVTM and CDR2 ANQGSEA come from the germline V gene. The CDR3 is 15 amino acids. Trimming removed 6 bases at V and 4 bases at J, with 21 bases between. The CDR3 DNA is TGCAGCGTCCGACTGGGGAACTCCGTAGGAGAGACCCAGTACTTC. Translating it yields CSVRLGNSVGETQYF.

The chain links TRBV7-2 to TRBJ2-2; weak D call: TRBD2 (5 bases). CDR3 length: 16 amino acids. CDR1 SGHTA and CDR2 FQGNSA come from the germline V gene. V was clipped by 5 bases and J by 1 base, with 14 bases between them. The CDR3 loop reads CASSPVRGRNTGELFF. Written as DNA, the CDR3 is TGTGCCAGCAGCCCCGTACGCGGGCGGAACACCGGGGAGCTGTTTTTT.

V is TRBV5-1 and J is TRBJ2-5, with D uncertain. V lost 3 bases and J lost 5, with 11 bases in between. The CDR3 runs 13 residues. Germline V gives CDR1 SGHRS, CDR2 YFSETQ. CDR3: CASSSGSGETQYF. Here the CDR3 DNA reads TGCGCCAGCAGCTCTGGGTCCGGGGAGACCCAGTACTTC.

V is TRBV7-8 and J is TRBJ2-7; D remains ambiguous. This CDR3 region has 14 residues. Trimming shortened V by 0 bases and J by 0 bases, and 6 bases separated the two germline ends. Germline V gene lookup returns CDR1 SGHVS and CDR2 FQNEAQ. As DNA, the CDR3 is TGTGCCAGCAGCTTAGCCGGCAGCTCCTACGAGCAGTACGTC. Its translation: CASSLAGSSYEQYV.

The V gene is TRBV24-1, the J gene TRBJ1-5; a possible D gene is TRBD1 (5 bases). This CDR3 spans 13 amino acids. The germline gives CDR1 KGHDR, CDR2 SFDVKD. V shed 7 bases and J shed 0 bases, with 6 bases lying between them. The DNA for the CDR3 is TGTGCCACCAGCAGGGATAGCAATCAGCCCCAGCATTTT. Protein: CATSRDSNQPQHF.

Note on this clonotype: Mismatch with germline at one junction end may stem from a read error. The chain recombines TRBV12-3 or TRBV12-4 with TRBJ2-2; TRBD2 aligns across 8 bases. This CDR3 contains 15 residues. CDR3 protein: CASSLAGLGTGELFF. CDR3 in DNA: TGTGCCAGCAGCTTAGCGGGACTAGGCACCGGGGAGCTGTTTTTT.

This rearrangement joins TRBV10-3 to TRBJ2-5; 7 bases fit TRBD2. Germline CDR1 ENHRY, CDR2 SYGVKD. V trimming: 11 bases; J trimming: 4 bases; junction bases outside the gene matches: 7. CDR3 length: 12 residues. CDR3 amino acids: CAGGRGGETQYF. CDR3 DNA sequence: TGTGCCGGAGGACGCGGGGGAGAGACCCAGTACTTC.

V usage is TRBV20-1 and J usage is TRBJ1-5; D remains ambiguous. The V gene's germline CDR1 is DFQATT and CDR2 SNEGSKA (reference sequence). The CDR3 sequence is 13 residues long. Deletions cut 3 bases from V and 0 bases from J, with 6 bases between. CDR3 sequence reads: CSAREYSNQPQHF. The CDR3 DNA is TGCAGTGCTAGGGAGTATAGCAATCAGCCCCAGCATTTT.

The chain couples TRBV20-1 to TRBJ2-7, with D unclear. The CDR3 length is 12 residues. The germline V and J ends were trimmed by 3 bases and 3 bases, with 9 bases remaining between them. Germline assignment: CDR1 DFQATT and CDR2 SNEGSKA (reference sequence). CDR3: CSASSTGYEQYF. The CDR3, as DNA: TGCAGTGCTAGTTCAACGGGCTACGAGCAGTACTTC.

This chain uses TRBV19 with TRBJ2-1; 8 nucleotides line up with TRBD1. This CDR3 has 14 amino acids. Germline CDR1 LNHDA, CDR2 SQIVND (reference sequence). The V segment lost 7 bases and the J segment 8 bases; nucleotides outside the gene matches: 10. The CDR3 DNA reads TGTGCCAGTACCCTGACAGGGGAGTGGGATGAGCAGTTCTTC. Translating it yields CASTLTGEWDEQFF. The full variable domain, completed using reference TRBV19 and TRBJ2-1, is DGGITQSPKYLFRKEGQNVTLSCEQNLNHDAMYWYRQDPGQGLRLIYYSQIVNDFQKGDIAEGYSVSREKKESFPLTVTSAQKNPTAFYLCASTLTGEWDEQFFGPGTRLTVL.

This rearrangement joins TRBV20-1 to TRBJ1-5; D gene ambiguous. CDR1 and CDR2 from the germline V gene are DFQATT and SNEGSKA (reference sequence). Trimming pared 1 base from V and 4 bases from J, leaving 5 bases between. The CDR3 extends over 12 amino acids. For the CDR3, the DNA is TGCAGTGCTAGAGTTTCAAATCAGCCCCAGCATTTT. This translates into CSARVSNQPQHF.

The chain employs TRBV5-1 and TRBJ2-7; 7 bases are a match to TRBD1. The J segment lost 0 bases and the V segment lost 2 bases, leaving 5 bases of the junction unmatched. The CDR3 totals 15 residues. Germline CDR1 and CDR2: SGHRS and YFSETQ. In DNA, the CDR3 is TGCGCCAGCAGCTTATCGACAGGGAGCTCCTACGAGCAGTACTTC. It yields the protein CASSLSTGSSYEQYF.

The chain has TRBV4-3 and TRBJ2-3; the D is unclear. Per germline, CDR1 LGHNA and CDR2 YSLEER. Between the trimmed V and J ends, which lost 4 bases and 2 bases, there was a span of 7 bases. The CDR3 consists of 13 residues. The CDR3 protein is CASSRESTDTQYF. The CDR3 DNA sequence: TGCGCCAGCAGCCGAGAATCCACAGATACGCAGTATTTT.

The chain links TRBV27 to TRBJ2-1; 14 bases are a match to TRBD2. This CDR3 has 16 residues. V gave up 3 bases and J gave up 7 bases; unmatched junction bases: 5. Germline CDR1 reads MNHEY; CDR2 reads SMNVEV (reference sequence). The CDR3 DNA is TGTGCCAGCAGTTTCCTGACTAGCGGGAGGGGGAATGAGCAGTTCTTC. The encoded protein is CASSFLTSGRGNEQFF.

The V call is TRBV29-1, the J call TRBJ1-2; 8 positions agree with TRBD1. The ends lost 3 bases at V and 1 base at J; junction bases unmatched: 7. CDR3 length: 15 amino acids. The V gene's germline CDR1 is SQVTM and CDR2 ANQGSEA. As DNA, the CDR3 is TGCAGCGTTGATATCACAGGGGGAGTTAACTATGGCTACACCTTC. Its protein product is CSVDITGGVNYGYTF. Full variable domain (missing parts from reference TRBV29-1 and TRBJ1-2): SAVISQKPSRDICQRGTSLTIQCQVDSQVTMMFWYRQQPGQSLTLIATANQGSEATYESGFVIDKFPISRPNLTFSTLTVSNMSPEDSSIYLCSVDITGGVNYGYTFGSGTRLTVV.

J is TRBJ2-7 and V is TRBV20-1; maybe TRBD1 (5 bases). The CDR3 is 11 amino acids. Between the trimmed V and J ends, which lost 4 bases and 5 bases, there was a span of 9 bases. Germline V lookup: CDR1 DFQATT, CDR2 SNEGSKA (reference sequence). The CDR3: CSAIPRDEQYF. CDR3 in DNA: TGCAGTGCTATCCCCAGGGACGAGCAGTACTTC.

This chain connects TRBV12-3 or TRBV12-4 to TRBJ1-2; TRBD1 agrees at 10 bases. With V trimmed by 2 bases and J by 4 bases, 7 bases remained unmatched. CDR3 size: 16 residues. The CDR3 bases are TGTGCCAGCAGTTTACGGTCCGGGGACAGGGGCTATGGCTACACCTTC. This codes for CASSLRSGDRGYGYTF.

The rearrangement joins TRBV29-1 to TRBJ1-1, with D possibly matching TRBD1 (6 bases). This CDR3 region has 13 residues. V was pared by 7 bases and J by 1 base, with 13 bases between. In germline, CDR1 is SQVTM, CDR2 ANQGSEA. Here the CDR3 reads CSGSGARNTEAFF. The CDR3 DNA reads as TGCAGCGGATCAGGGGCCCGGAACACTGAAGCTTTCTTT.

The chain joins TRBV6-2 or TRBV6-3 to TRBJ1-5; D gene unclear. Deletions cut 0 bases from V and 1 base from J, with 10 bases between. This CDR3 contains 16 residues. The germline V gene encodes CDR1 MNHEY and CDR2 SVGEGT. The CDR3 loop is CASSYSQSNSNQPQHF. The CDR3 bases are TGTGCCAGCAGTTACTCGCAGTCAAACAGCAATCAGCCCCAGCATTTT.

This clonotype has more than one count but fewer than ten. This chain uses TRBV3-1 with TRBJ2-7; the D gene is possibly TRBD2 (5 bases). The V end was cut by 1 base, the J end by 5 bases, with 6 bases between. CDR1 LGHDT and CDR2 YNNKEL come from the germline V gene (reference sequence). The CDR3 runs to 12 residues. The CDR3 nucleotides read TGTGCCAGCAGCCAAGTGGAGGACGAGCAGTACTTC. Translating gives CASSQVEDEQYF.

The rearrangement uses TRBV28 and TRBJ2-7; D could derive from TRBD1 or TRBD2 (5 bases each). Trimming removed 5 bases from V and 2 bases from J, with 19 bases in between. Germline V gene sequence: CDR1 MDHEN, CDR2 SYDVKM. There are 16 residues in the CDR3. In DNA form, the CDR3 reads TGTGCCAGCAGTGGTCCCGGGACCCTGAACCCCTACGAGCAGTACTTC. Translating it yields CASSGPGTLNPYEQYF.

The chain employs TRBV6-2 or TRBV6-3 and TRBJ2-7, with TRBD1 matching over 7 bases. The J segment lost 2 bases and the V segment lost 7 bases, leaving 11 bases of the junction unmatched. The CDR3 sequence is 15 residues long. CDR1 is MNHEY and CDR2 is SVGEGT in the germline V gene. The CDR3 nucleotides read TGTGCCAGCACCTACGTCCGGGACAGAACCTACGAGCAGTACTTC. This translates into CASTYVRDRTYEQYF.

This rearrangement joins TRBV28 to TRBJ2-1; no definite D call. The CDR3 is made up of 14 amino acids. V was clipped by 5 bases and J by 8 bases, with 16 bases between them. Per the germline V gene, CDR1 is MDHEN and CDR2 is SYDVKM. This CDR3 reads CASSLPAPLDEQFF. In DNA, the CDR3 is TGTGCCAGCAGTCTCCCGGCCCCTTTGGATGAGCAGTTCTTC.

This chain joins TRBV29-1 and TRBJ1-2; the match to TRBD1 covers 9 bases. The CDR3 consists of 13 residues. Germline CDR1 reads SQVTM; CDR2 reads ANQGSEA. The V and J ends lost 6 bases and 4 bases, in that order; junction bases with no gene match: 6. In nucleotides, the CDR3 is TGCAGCGTACAGGGGGCCGGAAGCTATGGCTACACCTTC. Amino acid sequence: CSVQGAGSYGYTF. Combining the CDR3 with reference TRBV29-1 and TRBJ1-2 gives the whole variable domain SAVISQKPSRDICQRGTSLTIQCQVDSQVTMMFWYRQQPGQSLTLIATANQGSEATYESGFVIDKFPISRPNLTFSTLTVSNMSPEDSSIYLCSVQGAGSYGYTFGSGTRLTVV.

The rearrangement uses TRBV29-1 and TRBJ2-3, with D hard to call. Looked up from germline, CDR1 is SQVTM and CDR2 is ANQGSEA. The CDR3 runs 13 residues. Trimming stripped 4 bases from V and 2 bases from J, with 10 bases between. The CDR3 is CSVGRPLTDTQYF. The CDR3 bases are TGCAGCGTTGGCAGGCCCCTCACAGATACGCAGTATTTT.

This chain uses TRBV28 with TRBJ1-5; D is perhaps TRBD1 (5 bases). The CDR3 is made up of 16 amino acids. The germline V gene encodes CDR1 MDHEN and CDR2 SYDVKM. Trimming left V 3 bases short and J 0 bases short, with 12 bases between. CDR3 amino acids: CASSLGTAGSNQPQHF. CDR3 sequence (DNA): TGTGCCAGCAGTTTGGGGACGGCTGGTAGCAATCAGCCCCAGCATTTT. Supplemented by reference TRBV28 and TRBJ1-5, the full variable domain reads DVKVTQSSRYLVKRTGEKVFLECVQDMDHENMFWYRQDPGLGLRLIYFSYDVKMKEKGDIPEGYSVSREKKERFSLILESASTNQTSMYLCASSLGTAGSNQPQHFGDGTRLSIL.

V is TRBV28 and J is TRBJ2-7; 14 bases agree with TRBD2. Germline V gene data show CDR1 as MDHEN and CDR2 as SYDVKM. The V and J ends lost 3 bases and 1 base, in that order; junction bases with no gene match: 2. The CDR3 has 16 amino acids. As DNA, the CDR3 is TGTGCCAGCAGTTTCGGACTAGCGGGAGGATCCTACGAGCAGTACTTC. Translated, it gives CASSFGLAGGSYEQYF.

This chain connects TRBV12-3 or TRBV12-4 to TRBJ2-7; 7 bases agree with TRBD1. With 4 bases clipped from V and 2 bases from J, the junction kept 2 bases outside the gene matches. This CDR3 spans 13 amino acids. The CDR3 protein is CASSYTGAYEQYF. In nucleotides, the CDR3 is TGTGCCAGCAGTTATACAGGGGCCTACGAGCAGTACTTC.

The chain couples TRBV23-1 to TRBJ2-5; TRBD1 might be the D (5 bases). TRBV23-1 is noted as an ORF with a role that remains uncertain. CDR3 size: 12 residues. V dropped 8 bases and J dropped 5 bases, with 12 bases sitting between them. This CDR3 is CASPKGRETQYF. The CDR3 DNA reads TGCGCCAGCCCTAAGGGGCGGGAGACCCAGTACTTC.